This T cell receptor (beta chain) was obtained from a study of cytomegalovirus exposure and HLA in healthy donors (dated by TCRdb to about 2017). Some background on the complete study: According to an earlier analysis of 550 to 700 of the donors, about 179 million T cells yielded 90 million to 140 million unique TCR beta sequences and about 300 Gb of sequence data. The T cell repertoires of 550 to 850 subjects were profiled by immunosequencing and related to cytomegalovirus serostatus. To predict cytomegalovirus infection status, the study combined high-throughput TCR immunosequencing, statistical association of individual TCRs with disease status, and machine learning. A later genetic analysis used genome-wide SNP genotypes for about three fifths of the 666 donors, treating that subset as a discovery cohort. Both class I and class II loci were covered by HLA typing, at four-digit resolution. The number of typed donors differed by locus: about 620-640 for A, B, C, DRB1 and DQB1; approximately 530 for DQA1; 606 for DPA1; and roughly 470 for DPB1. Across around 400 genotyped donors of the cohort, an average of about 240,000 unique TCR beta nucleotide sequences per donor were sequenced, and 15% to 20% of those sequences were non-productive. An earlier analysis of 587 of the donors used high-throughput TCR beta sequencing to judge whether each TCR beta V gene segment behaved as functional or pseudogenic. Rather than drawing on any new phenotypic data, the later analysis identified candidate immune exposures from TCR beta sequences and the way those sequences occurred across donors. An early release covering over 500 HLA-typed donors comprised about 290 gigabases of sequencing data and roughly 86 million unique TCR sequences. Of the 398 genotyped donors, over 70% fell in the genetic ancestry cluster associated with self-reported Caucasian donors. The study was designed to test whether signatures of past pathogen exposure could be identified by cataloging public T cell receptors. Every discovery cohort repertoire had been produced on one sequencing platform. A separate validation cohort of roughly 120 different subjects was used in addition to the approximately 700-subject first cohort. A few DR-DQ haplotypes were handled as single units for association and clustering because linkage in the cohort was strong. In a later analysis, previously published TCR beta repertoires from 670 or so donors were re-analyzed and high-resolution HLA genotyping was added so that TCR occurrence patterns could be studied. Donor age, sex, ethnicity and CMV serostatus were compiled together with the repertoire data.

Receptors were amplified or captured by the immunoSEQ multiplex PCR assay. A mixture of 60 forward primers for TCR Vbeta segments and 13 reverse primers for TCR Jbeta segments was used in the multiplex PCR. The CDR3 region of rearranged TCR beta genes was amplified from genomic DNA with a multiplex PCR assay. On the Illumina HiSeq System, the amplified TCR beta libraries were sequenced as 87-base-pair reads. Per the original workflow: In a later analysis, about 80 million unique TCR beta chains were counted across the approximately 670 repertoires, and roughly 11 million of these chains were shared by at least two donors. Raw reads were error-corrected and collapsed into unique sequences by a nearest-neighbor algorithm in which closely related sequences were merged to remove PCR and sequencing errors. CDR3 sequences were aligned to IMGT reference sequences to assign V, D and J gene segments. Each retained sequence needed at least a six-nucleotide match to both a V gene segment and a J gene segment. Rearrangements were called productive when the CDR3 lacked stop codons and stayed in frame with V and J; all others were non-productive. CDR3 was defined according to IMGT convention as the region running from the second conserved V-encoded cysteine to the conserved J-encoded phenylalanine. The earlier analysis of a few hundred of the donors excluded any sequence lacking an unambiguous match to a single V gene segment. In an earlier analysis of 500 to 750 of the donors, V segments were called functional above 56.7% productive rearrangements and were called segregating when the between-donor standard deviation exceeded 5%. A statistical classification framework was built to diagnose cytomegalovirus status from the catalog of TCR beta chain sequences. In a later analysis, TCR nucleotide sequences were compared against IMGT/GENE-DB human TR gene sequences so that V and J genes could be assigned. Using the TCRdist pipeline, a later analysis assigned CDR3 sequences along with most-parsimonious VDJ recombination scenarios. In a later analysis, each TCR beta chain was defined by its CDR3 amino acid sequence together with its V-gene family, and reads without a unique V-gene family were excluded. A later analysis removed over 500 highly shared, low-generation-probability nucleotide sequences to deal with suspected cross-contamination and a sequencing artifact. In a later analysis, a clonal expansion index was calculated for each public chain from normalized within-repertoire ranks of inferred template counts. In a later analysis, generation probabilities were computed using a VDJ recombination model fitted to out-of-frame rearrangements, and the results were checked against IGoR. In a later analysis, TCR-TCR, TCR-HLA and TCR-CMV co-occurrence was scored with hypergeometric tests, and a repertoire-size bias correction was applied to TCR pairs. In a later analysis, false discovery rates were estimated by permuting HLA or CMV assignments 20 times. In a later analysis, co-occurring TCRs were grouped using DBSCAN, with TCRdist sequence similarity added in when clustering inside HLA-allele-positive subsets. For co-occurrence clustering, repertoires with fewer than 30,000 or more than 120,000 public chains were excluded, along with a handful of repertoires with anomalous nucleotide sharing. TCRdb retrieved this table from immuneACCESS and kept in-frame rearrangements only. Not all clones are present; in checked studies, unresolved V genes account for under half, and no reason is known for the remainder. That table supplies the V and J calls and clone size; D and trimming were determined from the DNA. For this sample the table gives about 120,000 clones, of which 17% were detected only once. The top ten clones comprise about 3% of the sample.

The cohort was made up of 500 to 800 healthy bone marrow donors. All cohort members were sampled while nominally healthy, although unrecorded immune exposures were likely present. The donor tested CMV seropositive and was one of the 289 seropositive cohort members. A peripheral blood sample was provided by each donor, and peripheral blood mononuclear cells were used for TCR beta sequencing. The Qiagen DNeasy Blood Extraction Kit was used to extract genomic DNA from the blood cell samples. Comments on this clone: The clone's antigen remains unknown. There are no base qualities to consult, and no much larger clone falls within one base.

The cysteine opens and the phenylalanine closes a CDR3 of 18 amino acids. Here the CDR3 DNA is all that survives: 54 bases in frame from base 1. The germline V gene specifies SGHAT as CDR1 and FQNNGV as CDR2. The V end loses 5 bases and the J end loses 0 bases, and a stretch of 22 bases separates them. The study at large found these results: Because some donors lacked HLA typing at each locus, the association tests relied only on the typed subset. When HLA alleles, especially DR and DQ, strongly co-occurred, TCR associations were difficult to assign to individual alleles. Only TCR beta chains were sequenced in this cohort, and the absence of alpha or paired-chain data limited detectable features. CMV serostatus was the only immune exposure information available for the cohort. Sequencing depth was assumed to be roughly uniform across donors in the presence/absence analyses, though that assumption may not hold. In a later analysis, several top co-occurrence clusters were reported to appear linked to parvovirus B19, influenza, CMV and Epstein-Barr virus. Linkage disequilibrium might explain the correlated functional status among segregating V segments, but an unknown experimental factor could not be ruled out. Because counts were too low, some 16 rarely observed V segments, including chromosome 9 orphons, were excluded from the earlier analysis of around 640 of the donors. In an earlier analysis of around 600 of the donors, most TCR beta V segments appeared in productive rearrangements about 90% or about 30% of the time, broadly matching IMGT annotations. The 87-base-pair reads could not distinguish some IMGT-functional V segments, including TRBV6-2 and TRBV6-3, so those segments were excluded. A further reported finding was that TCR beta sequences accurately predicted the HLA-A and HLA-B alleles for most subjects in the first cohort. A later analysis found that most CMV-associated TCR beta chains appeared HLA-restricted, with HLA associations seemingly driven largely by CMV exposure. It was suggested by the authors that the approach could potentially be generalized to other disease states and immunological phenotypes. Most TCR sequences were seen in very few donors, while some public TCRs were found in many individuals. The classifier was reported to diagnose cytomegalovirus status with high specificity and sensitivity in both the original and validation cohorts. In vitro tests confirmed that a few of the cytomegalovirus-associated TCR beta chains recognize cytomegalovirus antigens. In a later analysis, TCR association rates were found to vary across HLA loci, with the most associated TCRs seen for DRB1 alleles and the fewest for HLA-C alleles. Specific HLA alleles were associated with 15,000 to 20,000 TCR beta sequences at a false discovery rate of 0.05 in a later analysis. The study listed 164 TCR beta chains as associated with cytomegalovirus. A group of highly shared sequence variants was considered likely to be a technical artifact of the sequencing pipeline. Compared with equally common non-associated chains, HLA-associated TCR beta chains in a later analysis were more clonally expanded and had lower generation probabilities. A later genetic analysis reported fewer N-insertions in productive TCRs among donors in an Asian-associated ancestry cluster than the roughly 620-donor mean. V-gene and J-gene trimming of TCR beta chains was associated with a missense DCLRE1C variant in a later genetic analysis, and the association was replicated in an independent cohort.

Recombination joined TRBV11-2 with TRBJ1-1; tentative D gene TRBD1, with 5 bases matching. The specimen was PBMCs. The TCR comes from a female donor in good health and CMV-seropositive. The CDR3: CASSGYRTPFVLNTEAFF. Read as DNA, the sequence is TGTGCCAGCAGCGGCTACAGGACACCCTTCGTACTGAACACTGAAGCTTTCTTT.